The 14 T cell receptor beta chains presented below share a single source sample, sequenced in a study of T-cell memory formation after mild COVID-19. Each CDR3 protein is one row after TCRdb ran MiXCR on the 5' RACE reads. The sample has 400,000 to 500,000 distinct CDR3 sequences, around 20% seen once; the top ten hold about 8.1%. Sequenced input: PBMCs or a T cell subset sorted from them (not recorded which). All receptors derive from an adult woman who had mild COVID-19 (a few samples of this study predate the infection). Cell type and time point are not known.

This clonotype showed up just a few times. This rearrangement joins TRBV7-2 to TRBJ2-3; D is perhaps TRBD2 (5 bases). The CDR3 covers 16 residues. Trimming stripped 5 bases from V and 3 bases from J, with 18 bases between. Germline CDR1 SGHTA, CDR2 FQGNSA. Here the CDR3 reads CASSPGEIISTDTQYF. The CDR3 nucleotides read TGTGCCAGCAGCCCCGGGGAGATCATTTCGACAGATACGCAGTATTTT.

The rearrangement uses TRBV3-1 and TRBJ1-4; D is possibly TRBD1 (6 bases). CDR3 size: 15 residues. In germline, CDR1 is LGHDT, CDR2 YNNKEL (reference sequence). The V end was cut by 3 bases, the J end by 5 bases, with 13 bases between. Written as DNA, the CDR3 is TGTGCCAGCAGCCAGGGAGGCAGGGGAAATGAAAAACTGTTTTTT. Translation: CASSQGGRGNEKLFF.

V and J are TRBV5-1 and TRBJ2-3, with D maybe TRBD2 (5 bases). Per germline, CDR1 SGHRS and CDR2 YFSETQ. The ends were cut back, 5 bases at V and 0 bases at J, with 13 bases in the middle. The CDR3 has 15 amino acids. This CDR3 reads CASSTRERSTDTQYF. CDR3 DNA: TGCGCCAGCAGTACGAGGGAAAGAAGCACAGATACGCAGTATTTT.

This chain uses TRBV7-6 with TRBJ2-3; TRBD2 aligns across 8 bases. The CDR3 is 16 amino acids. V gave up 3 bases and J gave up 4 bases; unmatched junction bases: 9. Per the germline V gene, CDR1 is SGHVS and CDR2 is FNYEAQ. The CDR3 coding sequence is TGTGCCAGCAGCTTGGGGAGCGGGAGACCGGCAGATACGCAGTATTTT. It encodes CASSLGSGRPADTQYF.

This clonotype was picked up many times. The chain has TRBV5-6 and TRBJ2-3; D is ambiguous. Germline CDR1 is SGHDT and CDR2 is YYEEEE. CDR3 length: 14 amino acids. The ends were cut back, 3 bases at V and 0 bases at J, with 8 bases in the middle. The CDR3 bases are TGTGCCAGCAGCTCGGACCATAGCACAGATACGCAGTATTTT. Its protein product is CASSSDHSTDTQYF.

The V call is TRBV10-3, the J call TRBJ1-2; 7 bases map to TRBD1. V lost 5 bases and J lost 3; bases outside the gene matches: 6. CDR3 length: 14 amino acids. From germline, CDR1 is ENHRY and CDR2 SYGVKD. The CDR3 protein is CAISTGDLYYGYTF. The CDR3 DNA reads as TGTGCCATCAGTACAGGGGATTTATACTATGGCTACACCTTC.

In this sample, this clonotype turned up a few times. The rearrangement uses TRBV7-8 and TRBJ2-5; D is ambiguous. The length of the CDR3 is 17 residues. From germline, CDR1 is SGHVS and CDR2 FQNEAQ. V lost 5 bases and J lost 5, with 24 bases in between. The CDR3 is CASSPLDPEVEVETQYF. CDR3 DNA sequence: TGTGCCAGCAGCCCGCTAGACCCTGAGGTTGAGGTGGAGACCCAGTACTTC.

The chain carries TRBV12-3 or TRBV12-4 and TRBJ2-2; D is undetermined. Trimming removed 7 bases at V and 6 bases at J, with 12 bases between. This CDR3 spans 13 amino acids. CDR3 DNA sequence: TGTGCCAGCACCCCGGAGTTGTCCGGGGAGCTGTTTTTT. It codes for CASTPELSGELFF.

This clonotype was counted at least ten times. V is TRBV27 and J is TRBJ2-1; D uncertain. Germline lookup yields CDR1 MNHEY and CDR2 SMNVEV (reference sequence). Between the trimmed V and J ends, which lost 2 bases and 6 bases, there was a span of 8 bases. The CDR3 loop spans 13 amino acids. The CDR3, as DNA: TGTGCCAGCAGTTTAACGCGGACCAATGAGCAGTTCTTC. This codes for CASSLTRTNEQFF.

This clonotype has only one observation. In DNA form, the CDR3 reads TGTGCCACCAGCAGAGCTGGGGTTGTGGGGGATACGCAGTATTTT. Translating gives CATSRAGVVGDTQYF. This sequence joins TRBV15 and TRBJ2-3; D unclear. Germline lookup yields CDR1 LNHNV and CDR2 YYDKDF (reference sequence). The CDR3 runs 15 residues. Trimming removed 1 base from V and 6 bases from J, with 14 bases in between.

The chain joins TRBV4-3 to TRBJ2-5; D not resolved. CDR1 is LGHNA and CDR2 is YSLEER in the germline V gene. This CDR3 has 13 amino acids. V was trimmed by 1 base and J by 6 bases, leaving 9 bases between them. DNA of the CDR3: TGCGCCAGCAGCCAAGCCGGGCGGCAGACCCAGTACTTC. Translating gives CASSQAGRQTQYF.

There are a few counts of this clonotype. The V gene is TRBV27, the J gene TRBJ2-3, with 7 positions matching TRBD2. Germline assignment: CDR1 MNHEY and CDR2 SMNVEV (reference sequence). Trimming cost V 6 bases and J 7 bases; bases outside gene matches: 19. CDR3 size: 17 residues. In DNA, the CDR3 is TGTGCCAGCAGCCCCGGGGCGGGCGGGAGACTAGACTATACGCAGTATTTT. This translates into CASSPGAGGRLDYTQYF.

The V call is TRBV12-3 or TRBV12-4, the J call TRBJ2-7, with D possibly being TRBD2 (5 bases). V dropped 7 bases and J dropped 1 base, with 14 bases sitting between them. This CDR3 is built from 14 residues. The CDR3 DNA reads TGTGCCAGCACCTCGGGAAAAGGATCCTACGAGCAGTACTTC. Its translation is CASTSGKGSYEQYF.

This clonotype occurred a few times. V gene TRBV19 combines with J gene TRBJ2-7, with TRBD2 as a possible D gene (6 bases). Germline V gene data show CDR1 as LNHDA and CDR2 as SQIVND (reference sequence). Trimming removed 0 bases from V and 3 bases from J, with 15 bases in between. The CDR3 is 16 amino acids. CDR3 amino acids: CASSIDQTGTLYEQYF. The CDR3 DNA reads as TGTGCCAGTAGTATAGATCAGACCGGGACTCTCTACGAGCAGTACTTC.